What follows describes a single T cell receptor beta chain. Germline assignment: CDR1 SQVTM and CDR2 ANQGSEA. V lost 3 bases, J lost 7 bases, and 4 bases stayed unmatched. The CDR3 runs to 13 residues. This entry comes from a study of blood T cell repertoires in COVID-19. As for the study in general: The origin of the acute and convalescent COVID-19 samples was the United States, Italy and Spain. T cells, B-cell-depleted T cells, or PBMCs provided the cDNA or gDNA that served as material.

Methods used by the authors: For nucleated cells, counts were estimated from reference gene primer amplification. The repertoire was sequenced with immunoSEQ multiplex PCR; TCRdb's copy has only in-frame clones and lacks some. The D gene and trimming were derived from the DNA, and the V and J assignments and clone size from that table. The table has about 52,000 clones, 90% seen once; the top ten hold about 3.4%. The clonotype originates from a human donor in a cohort sampled during active COVID-19. The sequencing sample was made of peripheral blood. The chain combines TRBV29-1 with TRBJ2-1; TRBD2 matches 9 bases. CDR3 DNA: TGCAGCGTTGAGGCTAGCGGGAAGAATGAGCAGTTCTTC. Translating it yields CSVEASGKNEQFF.